This entry lists 12 T cell receptor beta chains sequenced from one sample in a study of CD8+CD57+ T cells in acquired aplastic anemia. CD8+CD57+ cell expansion had been shown by flow cytometry in patients chosen for sequencing. Genomic DNA acted as the template from which TCR beta VDJ combination and CDR3 sequence profiling were carried out. TCRdb redid the calling of the reads with MiXCR, one entry per CDR3 protein. The data hold about 220,000 distinct CDR3 sequences, with about 44% observed a single time. The source material was sorted CD4+, CD8+, or CD8+CD57+ T cells (not recorded which) from PBMCs. The origin of the receptors is a human donor with aplastic anemia.

The CDR3 loop is CASSFSGTVTYEQYF. CDR3 bases: TGTGCCAGCAGTTTTTCCGGGACGGTAACCTACGAGCAGTACTTC. This chain connects TRBV27 to TRBJ2-7, with D possibly called TRBD1 or TRBD2 (5 bases each). The CDR3 runs to 15 residues. Between the trimmed V and J ends, which lost 3 bases and 2 bases, there was a span of 14 bases. Germline assignment: CDR1 MNHEY and CDR2 SMNVEV (reference sequence).

The V call is TRBV7-2, the J call TRBJ2-2; 7 bases align to TRBD2. In germline, CDR1 is SGHTA, CDR2 FQGNSA. The CDR3 is 18 amino acids. The ends lost 5 bases at V and 6 bases at J; junction bases unmatched: 18. CDR3 sequence: CASSRSIRGTSVAGELFF. As DNA, the CDR3 is TGTGCCAGCAGCCGGTCCATCCGGGGAACTAGCGTTGCCGGGGAGCTGTTTTTT. Full variable domain (remainder filled in from reference TRBV7-2 and TRBJ2-2): GAGVSQSPSNKVTEKGKDVELRCDPISGHTALYWYRQSLGQGLEFLIYFQGNSAPDKSGLPSDRFSAERTGGSVSTLTIQRTQQEDSAVYLCASSRSIRGTSVAGELFFGEGSRLTVL.

This clonotype was recorded at least ten times. The chain uses TRBV14 and TRBJ2-3; unclear D gene. The CDR3 spans 13 residues. Deletions cut 2 bases from V and 5 bases from J, with 8 bases between. The germline CDR1 and CDR2 sequences are SGHDN and FVKESK. The CDR3 DNA sequence: TGTGCCAGCAGCCAATTTTCCCGAGATACGCAGTATTTT. This sequence encodes CASSQFSRDTQYF. Full variable domain (missing parts from reference TRBV14 and TRBJ2-3): EAGVTQFPSHSVIEKGQTVTLRCDPISGHDNLYWYRRVMGKEIKFLLHFVKESKQDESGMPNNRFLAERTGGTYSTLKVQPAELEDSGVYFCASSQFSRDTQYFGPGTRLTVL.

This rearrangement joins TRBV30 to TRBJ1-2; D is perhaps TRBD1 (6 bases). The germline V gene has CDR1 GTSNPN and CDR2 SVGIG (reference sequence). V lost 7 bases and J 2 bases, leaving 17 bases between the germline ends. CDR3 length equals 14 residues. This CDR3 is CAYLGGDVNYGYTF. In DNA form, the CDR3 reads TGTGCCTACCTAGGGGGAGACGTCAACTATGGCTACACCTTC.

This rearrangement joins TRBV9 to TRBJ2-7; perhaps D is TRBD1 or TRBD2 (5 bases each). V lost 4 bases to trimming and J lost 1 base, with 12 bases between them. Germline-derived CDR1 and CDR2 are SGDLS and YYNGEE. This CDR3 is built from 14 residues. The CDR3 DNA follows: TGTGCCAGCAGCTTCGGGGCAGGATCCTACGAGCAGTACTTC. It yields the protein CASSFGAGSYEQYF.

The rearrangement links TRBV25-1 to TRBJ1-2, with a tentative D call TRBD1 (6 bases). The CDR3 consists of 15 residues. Per the germline V gene, CDR1 is MGHDK and CDR2 is SYGVNS. V was pared by 6 bases and J by 4 bases, with 18 bases between. DNA of the CDR3: TGTGCCAGCAGCCCCTCGGGCGGGACAAGCTATGGCTACACCTTC. Its protein product is CASSPSGGTSYGYTF.

The sample holds many counts of this clonotype. The chain recombines TRBV7-9 with TRBJ2-1; 8 bases align to TRBD1. Germline V gives CDR1 SEHNR, CDR2 FQNEAQ (reference sequence). The V and J ends lost 5 bases and 6 bases, in that order; junction bases with no gene match: 9. This CDR3 has 15 amino acids. The CDR3, as DNA: TGTGCCAGCAGCCCACCCCTTGGACAGGGCAATGAGCAGTTCTTC. Its protein product is CASSPPLGQGNEQFF.

The chain has TRBV20-1 and TRBJ1-1; possible D gene TRBD1, 5 bases. The CDR3 is 14 residues long. Trimming left V 1 base short and J 6 bases short, with 15 bases between. Germline V gene sequence: CDR1 DFQATT, CDR2 SNEGSKA (reference sequence). The CDR3 nucleotides are TGCAGTGCTAGAGGTTCCGGGGCCATAGCTGAAGCTTTCTTT. It is translated as CSARGSGAIAEAFF.

The chain uses TRBV9 and TRBJ1-6, with D unclear. Germline CDR1 reads SGDLS; CDR2 reads YYNGEE. The V and J ends lost 4 bases and 7 bases respectively, with 12 bases between them. The CDR3 is 14 residues long. The CDR3 region has the DNA TGTGCCAGCAGCTTCACAGTGAGGAATTCACCCCTCCACTTT. Translated, it gives CASSFTVRNSPLHF.

This clonotype has only a few counts. The chain uses TRBV20-1 and TRBJ1-6; the D gene is possibly TRBD1 (5 bases). Germline V lookup: CDR1 DFQATT, CDR2 SNEGSKA (reference sequence). This CDR3 comprises 15 residues. V shed 2 bases and J shed 7 bases, with 15 bases lying between them. CDR3 sequence reads: CSARPTPTENSPLHF. In DNA, the CDR3 is TGCAGTGCTAGACCAACTCCGACAGAGAATTCACCCCTCCACTTT.

This clonotype has ten or more counts. The chain combines TRBV29-1 with TRBJ2-7; 8 bases agree with TRBD1. Trimming cost V 3 bases and J 2 bases; bases outside gene matches: 15. Germline values: CDR1 SQVTM, CDR2 ANQGSEA. This CDR3 contains 17 residues. This CDR3 reads CSVESTTGDRPPYEQYF. CDR3 DNA sequence: TGCAGCGTTGAGTCTACGACTGGGGACAGGCCGCCCTACGAGCAGTACTTC.

Regarding this clonotype: At one boundary the junction diverges from the germline segment, which might be a read error. The chain combines TRBV5-1 with TRBJ2-7, with 9 nucleotides matching TRBD2. Germline CDR1 is SGHRS and CDR2 is YFSETQ. The CDR3 covers 13 residues. This chain's CDR3 is CASSQGTSPEQYF. CDR3 nucleotides: TGTGCCAGCAGCCAAGGGACTAGCCCCGAGCAGTACTTC. Based on the CDR3 plus reference TRBV5-1 and TRBJ2-7, the full variable domain is KAGVTQTPRYLIKTRGQQVTLSCSPISGHRSVSWYQQTPGQGLQFLFEYFSETQRNKGNFPGRFSGRQFSNSRSEMNVSTLELGDSALYLCASSQGTSPEQYFGPGTRLTVT.